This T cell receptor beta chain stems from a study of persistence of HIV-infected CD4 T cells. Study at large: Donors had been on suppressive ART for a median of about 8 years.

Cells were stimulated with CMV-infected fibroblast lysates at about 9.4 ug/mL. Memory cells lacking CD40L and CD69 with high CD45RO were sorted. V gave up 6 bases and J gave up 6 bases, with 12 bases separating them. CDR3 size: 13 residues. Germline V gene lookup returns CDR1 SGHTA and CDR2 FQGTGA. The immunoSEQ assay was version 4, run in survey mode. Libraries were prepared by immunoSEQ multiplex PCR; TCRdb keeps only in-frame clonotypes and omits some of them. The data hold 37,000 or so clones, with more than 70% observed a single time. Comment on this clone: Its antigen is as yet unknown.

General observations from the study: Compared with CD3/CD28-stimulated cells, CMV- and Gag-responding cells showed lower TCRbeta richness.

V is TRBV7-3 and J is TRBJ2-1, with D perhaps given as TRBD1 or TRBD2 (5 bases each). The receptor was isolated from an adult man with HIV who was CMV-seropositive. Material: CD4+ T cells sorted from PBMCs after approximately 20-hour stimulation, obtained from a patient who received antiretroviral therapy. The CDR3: CASSRGVGNEQFF. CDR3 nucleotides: TGTGCCAGCAGTCGAGGGGTTGGCAATGAGCAGTTCTTC.